This T cell receptor (beta chain) was observed in a study of blood T cell repertoires in COVID-19. Overall study context: COVID-19 samples from acute and convalescent phases originated in the United States, Italy and Spain. Nucleic acid was either cDNA or gDNA, and it came from T cells, B-cell-depleted T cells, or PBMCs.

V lost 5 bases to trimming and J lost 0 bases; unmatched junction nucleotides: 2. The CDR3 has 15 residues. Per germline, CDR1 MDHEN and CDR2 SYDVKM. Grouping used clinical history reported by participants in a survey and questionnaire. Study processing details: Estimation of nucleated cell counts was performed using reference gene primer amplification. Method: immunoSEQ multiplex PCR; TCRdb's copy keeps in-frame clones and lacks some. Clone size and the V and J calls come from that table; the DNA yielded D and trimming. The repertoire consists of approximately 230,000 clones, with under 90% occurring once and the leading ten covering under 2%.

Material for sequencing was PBMCs or T cells enriched from blood (not recorded which). V usage is TRBV28 and J usage is TRBJ1-4, with 8 positions matching TRBD1. This clonotype was obtained from a man aged 35 to 55 who had recovered from COVID-19. The chain's CDR3 is CASSPGQATNEKLFF. The CDR3 bases are TGTGCCAGCAGTCCGGGACAGGCAACTAATGAAAAACTGTTTTTT.